The subject of this entry is one TCR beta chain. This record belongs to a study of blood T cell repertoires in COVID-19. Study-wide background: Material from acute and convalescent COVID-19 was sourced from the United States, Italy and Spain. Sources were T cells, B-cell-depleted T cells, or PBMCs; the material itself was cDNA or gDNA.

The germline V gene has CDR1 SGHTA and CDR2 FQGNSA. The CDR3 spans 14 residues. V shed 5 bases and J 2 bases; nucleotides not matched to a gene: 6. Per the authors' pipeline: From reference gene primer amplification, estimates of nucleated cell counts were derived. Assay used: immunoSEQ multiplex PCR; TCRdb lists only in-frame clones, some missing. The DNA gave D and trimming, while V, J and clone size come from that table. Among 93,000 or so clones listed, around 88% were seen once. Sequences were obtained from peripheral blood. This sequence originates from a human donor in a cohort sampled during active COVID-19. The V gene is TRBV7-2, the J gene TRBJ2-7, with 7 nucleotides matching TRBD2. The CDR3 DNA reads as TGTGCCAGCAGCCCGTCTAGCGGTGCCTACGAGCAGTACTTC. Its protein product is CASSPSSGAYEQYF.